This section outlines one T cell receptor beta chain sequence together with its context. Its cognate antigen has yet to be identified. Within one base of it there is no much larger clone, and no base qualities were kept. Other DNA sequences in this sample translate to the same CDR3. The library was built by means of the immunoSEQ multiplex PCR assay. For the multiplex PCR, a mixture combining 60 forward primers for TCR Vbeta segments and 13 reverse primers for TCR Jbeta segments was used. The CDR3 region of rearranged TCR beta genes was amplified from genomic DNA by a multiplex PCR assay. The amplified TCR beta libraries were sequenced on the Illumina HiSeq System as 87-base-pair reads. On the authors' methods: A later analysis counted about 82 million unique TCR beta chains across the approximately 700 repertoires, and around 9.9 million of these chains were shared by at least two donors. Raw reads were error-corrected and collapsed into unique sequences with a nearest-neighbor algorithm that merged closely related sequences to remove PCR and sequencing errors. V, D and J gene segments were assigned by aligning CDR3 sequences to IMGT reference sequences. For a sequence to be retained, at least a six-nucleotide match to both a V gene segment and a J gene segment was required. Rearrangements were classified as productive when the CDR3 lacked stop codons and remained in frame with V and J, and all other rearrangements were classified as non-productive. Following IMGT convention, CDR3 was defined as the stretch from the second conserved V-encoded cysteine to the conserved J-encoded phenylalanine. In an earlier analysis of approximately 500 of the donors, sequences lacking an unambiguous match to a single V gene segment were excluded. An earlier analysis of some 610 of the donors called V segments functional above 56.7% productive rearrangements and segregating when the between-donor standard deviation exceeded 5%. A statistical classification framework was built to diagnose cytomegalovirus status from the catalog of TCR beta chain sequences. A later analysis assigned V and J genes by comparing TCR nucleotide sequences with IMGT/GENE-DB human TR gene sequences. A later analysis assigned CDR3 sequences and most-parsimonious VDJ recombination scenarios with the TCRdist pipeline. In a later analysis, every TCR beta chain was defined by the combination of its CDR3 amino acid sequence and its V-gene family, and reads without a unique V-gene family were dropped. In a later analysis, 450 to 600 highly shared, low-generation-probability nucleotide sequences were removed to address suspected cross-contamination and a sequencing artifact. For each public chain, a later analysis derived a clonal expansion index from normalized ranks of inferred template counts within each repertoire. A later analysis computed generation probabilities with a VDJ recombination model fitted to out-of-frame rearrangements, and checked the results against IGoR. In a later analysis, TCR-TCR, TCR-HLA and TCR-CMV co-occurrence was scored with hypergeometric tests, and a repertoire-size bias correction was applied to TCR pairs. A later analysis estimated false discovery rates by permuting HLA or CMV assignments 20 times. In a later analysis, co-occurring TCRs were grouped using DBSCAN, with TCRdist sequence similarity added in when clustering inside HLA-allele-positive subsets. For co-occurrence clustering, repertoires with fewer than 30,000 or more than 120,000 public chains were excluded, along with roughly five repertoires with anomalous nucleotide sharing. TCRdb obtained this table from immuneACCESS and retained in-frame rearrangements with V and J assigned. These tables miss some clones; where compared with another copy, unresolved V genes account for less than half of the shortfall, and the remainder is unexplained. D and trimming come from the DNA, and the V and J calls and clone size come from that table. The sample profile shows about 170,000 clones; around three quarters of them were found once. The top ten clonotypes cover 2% to 2.5% of the sample.

This specimen comes from a study of cytomegalovirus exposure and HLA in healthy donors (dated by TCRdb to 2016 to 2017). Turning to the overall study: In an earlier analysis of under 600 of the donors, about 260 Gb of sequence data and roughly 100 million unique TCR beta sequences from some 170 million T cells were reported. The T cell repertoires of 666 subjects were profiled by immunosequencing and related to cytomegalovirus serostatus. Alongside the repertoire data, information on donor age, sex, ethnicity and CMV serostatus was compiled. Besides the first cohort of approximately 710 subjects, a separate validation cohort made up of 120 or so different subjects was used. A later genetic analysis took genome-wide SNP genotypes for about three fifths of the 666 donors and used that subset as a discovery cohort. Among the roughly 390 genotyped donors, around 81% belonged to the genetic ancestry cluster associated with self-reported Caucasian donors. Rather than drawing on any new phenotypic data, the later analysis identified candidate immune exposures from TCR beta sequences and the way those sequences occurred across donors. An early release that covered approximately 600 HLA-typed donors contained 250 to 350 gigabases of sequencing data and tens of millions of unique TCR sequences. To decide whether each TCR beta V gene segment behaved as functional or pseudogenic, an earlier analysis of some 540 of the donors relied on high-throughput TCR beta sequencing. HLA typing covered class I and class II loci at four-digit resolution. The study aimed to test whether signatures of past pathogen exposure could be identified by cataloging public T cell receptors. Because of strong linkage in the cohort, five DR-DQ haplotypes were treated as single units for association and clustering. Across around 400 genotyped donors of the cohort, an average of about 240,000 unique TCR beta nucleotide sequences per donor were sequenced, and roughly 18% of those sequences were non-productive. Typing coverage differed by locus: A, B, C, DRB1 and DQB1 were typed in roughly 620-640 donors, DQA1 in approximately 520, DPA1 in around 610, and DPB1 in 450 to 480. High-throughput TCR immunosequencing, statistical association of individual TCRs with disease status, and machine learning were combined to predict cytomegalovirus infection status. A later analysis re-analyzed previously published TCR beta repertoires from 666 donors and added high-resolution HLA genotyping to study TCR occurrence patterns. All discovery cohort repertoires had been generated using a single sequencing platform.

Beyond this particular receptor, the publication reports: A later genetic analysis associated a missense DCLRE1C variant with V-gene and J-gene trimming of TCR beta chains, and an independent cohort replicated the association. The classifier was reported to diagnose cytomegalovirus status with high specificity and sensitivity in both the original cohort and the validation cohort. A later analysis found that HLA-associated TCR beta chains were more clonally expanded and had lower generation probabilities than equally common non-associated chains. A further reported finding was that TCR beta sequences accurately predicted the HLA-A and HLA-B alleles for most subjects in the first cohort. A later analysis associated about 18,000 TCR beta sequences with specific HLA alleles at a false discovery rate of 0.05. Because some donors lacked HLA typing at each locus, the association tests relied only on the typed subset. According to the authors, the approach could potentially be generalized to other disease states and immunological phenotypes. The earlier analysis of about 600 of the donors excluded about 16 rarely observed V segments, including chromosome 9 orphons, because counts were too low. CMV serostatus was the only immune exposure information available for the cohort. In a later analysis, TCR association rates were found to vary across HLA loci, with the most associated TCRs seen for DRB1 alleles and the fewest for HLA-C alleles. Broadly in line with IMGT annotations, most TCR beta V segments showed up in productive rearrangements about 90% or about 30% of the time in an earlier analysis of 587 of the donors. While some public TCRs were present in many individuals, most TCR sequences turned up only very rarely across donors. A group of highly shared sequence variants was considered likely to be a technical artifact of the sequencing pipeline. The 87-base-pair reads could not distinguish some IMGT-functional V segments, including TRBV6-2 and TRBV6-3, so those segments were excluded. Linkage disequilibrium might explain the correlated functional status among segregating V segments, but an unknown experimental factor could not be excluded. In a later analysis, most CMV-associated TCR beta chains were found to appear HLA-restricted, with HLA associations seemingly driven largely by CMV exposure. Assigning TCR associations to individual alleles was difficult when HLA alleles, especially DR and DQ, strongly co-occurred. In the study, approximately 160 TCR beta chains were listed as associated with cytomegalovirus. Sequencing depth was assumed to be roughly uniform across donors in the presence/absence analyses, though that assumption may not hold. In vitro tests confirmed that a few of the cytomegalovirus-associated TCR beta chains recognize cytomegalovirus antigens. Compared with the 666-donor mean, donors in an Asian-associated ancestry cluster had fewer N-insertions in productive TCRs, according to a later genetic analysis. A later analysis reported that several top co-occurrence clusters appeared linked to parvovirus B19, influenza, CMV and Epstein-Barr virus. The cohort was sequenced for TCR beta chains only, and without alpha or paired-chain data the features that could be detected were limited.

The trim is 1 base for V and 2 bases for J, with a gap of 21 bases between the germline ends. Via the germline V gene, CDR1 is SGHTS and CDR2 YDEGEE. The CDR3 runs 18 residues from the cysteine to the phenylalanine. Here the CDR3 DNA is all that survives: 54 bases in frame from base 1. The cohort comprised 666 healthy bone marrow donors. Cohort members were all nominally healthy when sampled, although unrecorded immune exposures were likely present. The donor was CMV seropositive and was included in the group of 250 to 350 seropositive cohort members. Each donor provided a peripheral blood sample, and peripheral blood mononuclear cells were used for TCR beta sequencing. The Qiagen DNeasy Blood Extraction Kit was used to extract genomic DNA from the blood cell samples.

Material: PBMCs. This receptor was taken from a woman aged 25 to 39 in good health and CMV-seropositive. Recombination connected TRBV5-8 to TRBJ1-1; TRBD1 is possibly the D segment (5 matching bases). The CDR3 region has the sequence CASSLRLLGGRGNTEAFF. The bases are TGTGCCAGCAGCTTGCGCCTCTTGGGGGGGAGGGGAAACACTGAAGCTTTCTTT.